The sequence of this T cell receptor (beta chain) was determined in a study of T cell responses to AZD1222 COVID-19 vaccine. The ends lost 5 bases at V and 1 base at J; junction bases unmatched: 12. Germline V lookup: CDR1 KGHDR, CDR2 SFDVKD. The CDR3 loop spans 20 amino acids. Sequencing was performed with immunoSEQ multiplex PCR; in TCRdb, only in-frame clones are kept and a portion is missing. This sample yields some 150,000 clones, of which roughly 94% are seen a single time; around 1.3% belongs to the top ten. The TCR originated in an adult in good health. Specimen: peripheral blood, collected on day 0 of AZD1222 vaccination. The rearrangement joins TRBV24-1 to TRBJ2-1; 14 bases are a match to TRBD2. The CDR3 region is CATSGNRLAGGPRSYNEQFF. The CDR3 DNA sequence: TGTGCCACCAGTGGAAATCGACTAGCGGGGGGGCCGAGGTCCTACAATGAGCAGTTCTTC.